This T cell receptor (beta chain) was captured by sequencing in a study of blood T cell repertoires in COVID-19. The Seattle site enrolled patients during active infection and followed them longitudinally. The V gene end was trimmed by 0 bases and the J gene end by 3 bases; junction bases not matched to a gene: 2. Germline V gene data show CDR1 as MNHEY and CDR2 as SVGAGI. CDR3 length: 14 amino acids. Per the original methods: Estimated nucleated cell counts came from reference gene primer amplification. Libraries were prepared by immunoSEQ multiplex PCR; TCRdb keeps only in-frame clonotypes and omits some of them. Clonal size and the V and J genes are those of that table, whereas D and trimming came from the DNA. The sample has 200,000 to 250,000 clones, 81% seen once.

This receptor was taken from a woman of 80 years or more with COVID-19, enrolled during active disease. The chain joins TRBV6-5 to TRBJ2-7, with 7 bases that match TRBD1. The sequencing input was peripheral blood. The DNA for the CDR3 is TGTGCCAGCAGTTACTCGGACAGGAACTACGAGCAGTACTTC. Its translation is CASSYSDRNYEQYF.